This is a list of T cell receptor beta chains from one sample in a study of cytomegalovirus exposure and HLA in healthy donors. Sequenced by immunoSEQ multiplex PCR; TCRdb stores in-frame clones only, minus some. The data hold about 170,000 clones, with roughly 83% observed a single time. Input material: PBMCs. The receptors come from a boy under 10 years old in good health and CMV-seronegative. Each CDR3 is given with its conserved first and last residue. D genes are given only for firm matches. Clone size is stated in some rows and not others, as once, few, many or a class when expanded.

d_call	clone_size	v_call	j_call	cdr3_aa	cdr3_nt
TRBD2	.	TRBV7-2	TRBJ2-1	CASSLERRRGGNNEQFF	TGTGCCAGCAGCTTAGAGCGGAGGCGGGGGGGAAACAATGAGCAGTTCTTC
.	.	TRBV2	TRBJ1-1	CASSEARGSEAFF	TGTGCCAGCAGTGAAGCCCGGGGTTCTGAAGCTTTCTTT
.	.	TRBV7-9	TRBJ2-3	CASSLRWGKGMSTDTQYF	TGTGCCAGCAGCTTAAGATGGGGCAAGGGGATGAGCACAGATACGCAGTATTTT
.	few	TRBV18	TRBJ1-3	CASSPDGQINTIYF	TGTGCCAGCTCACCGGACGGACAGATAAACACCATATATTTT
TRBD1	.	TRBV4-3	TRBJ1-1	CASSQDPDRVTEAFF	TGCGCCAGCAGCCAAGATCCGGACAGGGTCACTGAAGCTTTCTTT
.	.	TRBV5-5	TRBJ1-1	CASSYLADSLNTEAFF	TGTGCCAGCAGTTACTTGGCGGATTCTCTGAACACTGAAGCTTTCTTT
TRBD1	.	TRBV15	TRBJ2-3	CATSRDGQGRTDTQYF	TGTGCCACCAGCAGGGATGGACAGGGACGCACAGATACGCAGTATTTT
.	few	TRBV5-6	TRBJ1-2	CASSSTGPNYGYTF	TGTGCCAGCAGCTCGACAGGTCCTAACTATGGCTACACCTTC
.	.	TRBV18	TRBJ1-1	CASSQAGNTEAFF	TGTGCCAGCTCACAGGCAGGGAACACTGAAGCTTTCTTT
TRBD1	.	TRBV27	TRBJ2-7	CASSSGTGGASFYEQYF	TGTGCCAGCAGCTCCGGGACAGGGGGCGCCAGTTTCTACGAGCAGTACTTC
.	.	TRBV29-1	TRBJ1-2	CSVETSSGGYTF	TGCAGCGTCGAAACGTCGTCAGGTGGCTACACCTTC
.	.	TRBV21-1	TRBJ2-5	CASSNLSGGAWETQYF	TGTGCCAGCAGCAACCTTAGCGGGGGGGCCTGGGAGACCCAGTACTTC
.	.	TRBV5-6	TRBJ2-5	CASSLMRKVETQYF	TGTGCCAGCAGCTTAATGCGGAAAGTGGAGACCCAGTACTTC
TRBD1	once	TRBV27	TRBJ2-3	CASSAPQGEETDTQYF	TGTGCCAGCAGTGCACCACAGGGGGAGGAAACAGATACGCAGTATTTT
TRBD2	.	TRBV19	TRBJ2-7	CASSRQPAWTSGTGEQYF	TGTGCCAGTAGTCGACAACCCGCCTGGACTAGCGGCACAGGGGAGCAGTACTTC
TRBD1	.	TRBV9	TRBJ2-5	CASSVTGGAMGETQYF	TGTGCCAGCAGCGTGACAGGGGGCGCTATGGGGGAGACCCAGTACTTC
.	.	TRBV4-3	TRBJ1-1	CASSQDLSFTEAFF	TGCGCCAGCAGCCAAGATCTTAGCTTCACTGAAGCTTTCTTT